The 30 T cell receptor beta chains given below trace back to one sample, sequenced in a study of glioma-infiltrating T cells. TCR alpha and beta CDR3 regions were amplified from RNA using iRepertoire nested multiplex PCR. TCRdb independently ran MiXCR on the multiplex PCR reads; one entry per CDR3 protein. The data contain approximately 90,000 distinct CDR3 sequences, roughly 23% of them singletons. Source material: glioma tissue, nonneoplastic brain tissue, or PBMCs (not recorded which). Source of these receptors: a human donor with low-grade glioma or glioblastoma, undergoing nonglioma brain surgery, or in good health (not recorded which).

This clonotype was detected many times. For the CDR3, the DNA is TGCGCCAGCAGCCAAGTGGTGGTAGGGAGGAACACTGAAGCTTTCTTT. As protein: CASSQVVVGRNTEAFF. V usage is TRBV4-1 and J usage is TRBJ1-1, with D hard to call. CDR3 size: 16 residues. Germline CDR1 MGHRA, CDR2 YSYEKL. The germline V and J ends were trimmed by 1 base and 1 base, with 13 bases remaining between them.

Ten or more counts support this clonotype. V is TRBV7-8 and J is TRBJ1-1, with D unclear. This CDR3 is 15 amino acids long. Germline lookup yields CDR1 SGHVS and CDR2 FQNEAQ. Between the trimmed V and J ends, which lost 5 bases and 0 bases, there was a span of 13 bases. The CDR3 here is CASSRAAAMNTEAFF. The CDR3 nucleotides read TGTGCCAGCAGCCGTGCGGCGGCTATGAACACTGAAGCTTTCTTT.

Ten or more counts support this clonotype. The chain recombines TRBV19 with TRBJ1-2; D gene unclear. The ends were cut back, 3 bases at V and 4 bases at J, with 12 bases in the middle. Germline V lookup: CDR1 LNHDA, CDR2 SQIVND (reference sequence). The CDR3 loop spans 14 amino acids. The CDR3 is CASSIGTASYGYTF. CDR3 coding DNA: TGTGCCAGTAGTATCGGTACGGCCAGCTATGGCTACACCTTC.

This clonotype showed up just a few times. This chain connects TRBV19 to TRBJ2-7; maybe TRBD2 (6 bases). This CDR3 has 14 residues. The germline gives CDR1 LNHDA, CDR2 SQIVND (reference sequence). V was pared by 6 bases and J by 6 bases, with 18 bases between. Here the CDR3 DNA reads TGTGCCAGTAGCTTAACCGGGAGCCCTGCCGAGCAGTACTTC. This codes for CASSLTGSPAEQYF.

Note on this clonotype: This may stem from a read error, because a much larger clone lies one nucleotide away. The CDR3 bases are TGTGCCACCAACTTGACTCCCCCCTTAATCTACGAGCAGTACTTC. It yields the protein CATNLTPPLIYEQYF. The chain couples TRBV24-1 to TRBJ2-7; D call uncertain. The length of the CDR3 is 15 residues. CDR1 KGHDR and CDR2 SFDVKD come from the germline V gene. Trimming shortened V by 8 bases and J by 3 bases, and 19 bases separated the two germline ends.

This clonotype has ten or more counts. In DNA form, the CDR3 reads TGTGCCAGCAGCTTTCGTGTGGGGACTCCGAACACTGAAGCTTTCTTT. It specifies CASSFRVGTPNTEAFF. The rearrangement uses TRBV5-4 and TRBJ1-1; the D gene is possibly TRBD1 (5 bases). The V end was cut by 2 bases, the J end by 1 base, with 15 bases between. CDR3 length: 16 amino acids. Germline V gene sequence: CDR1 SGHNT, CDR2 YYREEE (reference sequence).

This chain's CDR3 is CASSESRSKTREQFF. In DNA, the CDR3 is TGTGCCAGCAGTGAATCGCGGTCCAAGACTCGTGAGCAGTTCTTC. This chain links TRBV2 with TRBJ2-1; no firm D call. The CDR3 is 15 residues long. Germline V CDR1 and CDR2: SNHLY, FYNNEI. V lost 2 bases, J lost 9 bases, and 17 bases lay in between.

The V call is TRBV11-1, the J call TRBJ2-7; a possible D gene is TRBD2 (5 bases). Germline CDR1 is SGHAT and CDR2 is FQDESV (reference sequence). CDR3 size: 15 residues. Between the trimmed V and J ends, which lost 2 bases and 4 bases, there was a span of 15 bases. CDR3 region: CASSLPRGGRYEQYF. Written as DNA, the CDR3 is TGTGCCAGCAGCTTACCCCGCGGAGGTCGGTACGAGCAGTACTTC. Full variable domain (rest looked up from reference TRBV11-1 and TRBJ2-7): EAEVAQSPRYKITEKSQAVAFWCDPISGHATLYWYRQILGQGPELLVQFQDESVVDDSQLPKDRFSAERLKGVDSTLKIQPAELGDSAMYLCASSLPRGGRYEQYFGPGTRLTVT.

This clonotype was counted many times. The rearrangement uses TRBV6-1 and TRBJ2-3, with 7 bases identical to TRBD2. Germline CDR1 and CDR2: MNHNS and SASEGT. J gave up 2 bases and V 6 bases, and 8 bases lay outside the gene matches. This CDR3 comprises 15 residues. The CDR3 DNA is TGTGCCAGCAGCCCGGGAGGTCTAAACACAGATACGCAGTATTTT. Translating gives CASSPGGLNTDTQYF.

This clonotype was picked up many times. The chain uses TRBV28 and TRBJ1-1; no clear D. This CDR3 region has 16 residues. Looked up from germline, CDR1 is MDHEN and CDR2 is SYDVKM. Trimming took 6 bases from V and 1 from J, leaving 18 bases between them. CDR3 sequence (DNA): TGTGCCAGCAGACTTCGTAGTACCGGTTCGAACACTGAAGCTTTCTTT. This gives the protein CASRLRSTGSNTEAFF.

The rearrangement joins TRBV12-3 or TRBV12-4 to TRBJ2-3; TRBD2 matches 13 bases. The CDR3 runs to 17 residues. V was pared by 6 bases and J by 3 bases, with 9 bases of the junction left unmatched. In nucleotides, the CDR3 is TGTGCCAGCAGCCGACTAGCGGGAGGTGGAGGGACAGATACGCAGTATTTT. Amino acid sequence: CASSRLAGGGGTDTQYF.

On this clonotype itself: This sequence may be a read error, since a much larger clone differs from it by one base. The conserved phenylalanine or tryptophan normally closing the CDR3 is absent here, so this likely arose from a read error. This chain links TRBV2 with TRBJ1-2, with D maybe TRBD1 (5 bases). The germline V gene encodes CDR1 SNHLY and CDR2 FYNNEI. V was clipped by 6 bases and J by 7 bases, with 15 bases between them. This CDR3 spans 13 amino acids. The CDR3 DNA is TGTGCCAGCAGGCCCTCCGGGGGTGGTGGCTACACCCTC. It yields the protein CASRPSGGGGYTL.

The rearrangement links TRBV20-1 to TRBJ1-1; D unresolved. The CDR3 length is 13 residues. Germline V gene data show CDR1 as DFQATT and CDR2 as SNEGSKA (reference sequence). V dropped 1 base and J dropped 6 bases, with 12 bases sitting between them. The CDR3 DNA is TGCAGTGCTAGAGCGGGCTTTGGACCTGAAGCTTTCTTT. As protein: CSARAGFGPEAFF.

The table lists this clonotype with many counts. V gene TRBV7-2 combines with J gene TRBJ2-1; TRBD2 aligns across 10 bases. With 5 bases clipped from V and 7 bases from J, the junction kept 5 bases outside the gene matches. Looked up from germline, CDR1 is SGHTA and CDR2 is FQGNSA. The CDR3 has 14 amino acids. CDR3: CASSPSGRKNEQFF. The CDR3 DNA sequence: TGTGCCAGCAGCCCTAGCGGGAGAAAAAATGAGCAGTTCTTC.

This clonotype showed up just a few times. V is TRBV7-8 and J is TRBJ1-1, with D perhaps matching TRBD1 (5 bases). CDR3 length equals 16 residues. V dropped 0 bases and J dropped 1 base, with 12 bases sitting between them. Per the germline V gene, CDR1 is SGHVS and CDR2 is FQNEAQ. CDR3 residues: CASSLARRTKNTEAFF. CDR3 DNA: TGTGCCAGCAGCTTAGCGCGTCGGACAAAGAACACTGAAGCTTTCTTT.

This clonotype occurred many times. The rearrangement uses TRBV6-1 and TRBJ1-1; D unresolved. The CDR3 extends over 16 amino acids. Germline V lookup: CDR1 MNHNS, CDR2 SASEGT. V shed 2 bases and J shed 0 bases, with 13 bases lying between them. CDR3 sequence reads: CASSESRTALNTEAFF. For the CDR3, the DNA is TGTGCCAGCAGTGAATCTAGAACAGCTTTGAACACTGAAGCTTTCTTT.

In this sample, this clonotype turned up many times. This chain joins TRBV20-1 and TRBJ2-7, with 13 bases aligning to TRBD2. The V and J ends lost 5 bases and 3 bases, in that order; junction bases with no gene match: 19. The CDR3 has 19 amino acids. Germline V lookup: CDR1 DFQATT, CDR2 SNEGSKA (reference sequence). This CDR3 reads CSACLYTSGRAYANYEQYF. Here the CDR3 DNA reads TGCAGTGCTTGCCTCTACACTAGCGGGAGGGCCTATGCGAACTACGAGCAGTACTTC.

The chain recombines TRBV7-2 with TRBJ2-7; 10 bases are a match to TRBD2. Germline V lookup: CDR1 SGHTA, CDR2 FQGNSA. V trimming: 5 bases; J trimming: 1 base; junction bases outside the gene matches: 14. This CDR3 spans 18 amino acids. In DNA form, the CDR3 reads TGTGCCAGCAGCAATCGGAAGGGGGGACTAGCGACTTCCTACGAGCAGTACTTC. As protein: CASSNRKGGLATSYEQYF.

Points on this clonotype: With a much larger clone just one base away, this may be a read error. The chain employs TRBV10-3 and TRBJ2-7; a weak D match, TRBD1 (6 bases). The ends were cut back, 0 bases at V and 7 bases at J, with 16 bases in the middle. Per germline, CDR1 ENHRY and CDR2 SYGVKD. The CDR3 is 15 residues long. CDR3 loop: CAISESGTKLGEQYF. The CDR3 nucleotides are TGTGCCATCAGTGAGTCGGGGACAAAACTGGGGGAGCAGTACTTC.

This clonotype has at least ten counts. The rearrangement uses TRBV12-3 or TRBV12-4 and TRBJ2-3, with D perhaps matching TRBD2 (6 bases). V was clipped by 5 bases and J by 0 bases, with 15 bases between them. The CDR3 spans 16 residues. The CDR3 coding sequence is TGTGCCAGCAGTAACCTCCCCGGGACTAGCACAGATACGCAGTATTTT. This translates into CASSNLPGTSTDTQYF.

The V call is TRBV29-1, the J call TRBJ2-7; D may be TRBD2 (5 bases). Deletions cut 3 bases from V and 7 bases from J, with 25 bases between. Germline V gene lookup returns CDR1 SQVTM and CDR2 ANQGSEA. This CDR3 spans 16 amino acids. CDR3 nucleotide sequence: TGCAGCGTTGATAAGCGGCCGGGGTCCGGAATGGGGGAGCAGTACTTC. This codes for CSVDKRPGSGMGEQYF.

This clonotype was recorded many times. The genes are TRBV18 and TRBJ2-3, with D uncertain. Deletions cut 3 bases from V and 0 bases from J, with 7 bases between. CDR3 length: 14 residues. Germline-derived CDR1 and CDR2 are KGHSH and LQKENI. CDR3 DNA sequence: TGTGCCAGCTCACCTACGGCTAGCACAGATACGCAGTATTTT. Translating it yields CASSPTASTDTQYF.

The chain carries TRBV19 and TRBJ2-1, with D possibly matching TRBD2 (5 bases). The CDR3 runs to 17 residues. The V gene lost 1 base and the J gene lost 8 bases, with 21 bases spanning the gap. The germline CDR1 and CDR2 sequences are LNHDA and SQIVND (reference sequence). The CDR3 DNA is TGTGCCAGTAGTATAGTTGATCCCGGACGGGGAATCGATGAGCAGTTCTTC. It codes for CASSIVDPGRGIDEQFF.

This clonotype has a count of ten or more. The chain uses TRBV19 and TRBJ1-2, with a weak D call TRBD1 (6 bases). CDR1 and CDR2 from the germline V gene are LNHDA and SQIVND (reference sequence). This CDR3 contains 15 residues. Trimming took 7 bases from V and 5 from J, leaving 20 bases between them. The CDR3 bases are TGTGCCAGTATCCGAGGGTCCGGACAGCAGTATGGCTACACCTTC. Its protein is CASIRGSGQQYGYTF. The variable domain in full, with the rest retrieved from reference TRBV19 and TRBJ1-2, is DGGITQSPKYLFRKEGQNVTLSCEQNLNHDAMYWYRQDPGQGLRLIYYSQIVNDFQKGDIAEGYSVSREKKESFPLTVTSAQKNPTAFYLCASIRGSGQQYGYTFGSGTRLTVV.

This chain connects TRBV30 to TRBJ1-2; D not certain. Germline CDR1 reads GTSNPN; CDR2 reads SVGIG (reference sequence). V was clipped by 3 bases and J by 8 bases, with 16 bases between them. The CDR3 extends over 13 amino acids. The CDR3 nucleotides are TGTGCCTGGAGAGTTAGTCTCTTGGGAGGCTACACCTTC. Residues: CAWRVSLLGGYTF.

The chain links TRBV28 to TRBJ1-1, with D unclear. This CDR3 contains 16 residues. The V end was cut by 3 bases, the J end by 1 base, with 15 bases between. CDR1 MDHEN and CDR2 SYDVKM come from the germline V gene. DNA for the CDR3: TGTGCCAGCAGTTTTTTACATGAGGTTGCGAACACTGAAGCTTTCTTT. Translating it yields CASSFLHEVANTEAFF.

This clonotype appeared a few times. The V call is TRBV24-1, the J call TRBJ2-1; D unclear. Germline V CDR1 and CDR2: KGHDR, SFDVKD. The germline V and J ends were trimmed by 2 bases and 12 bases, with 13 bases remaining between them. This CDR3 has 13 residues. The CDR3 is CATSDYALSGQFF. The CDR3 nucleotides read TGTGCCACCAGTGATTACGCTCTCTCGGGGCAGTTCTTC.

Here the CDR3 DNA reads TGCAGCGTTGAAGCAGGGAGCTCCTACAATGAGCAGTTCTTC. Translated, it gives CSVEAGSSYNEQFF. The gene calls are TRBV29-1 and TRBJ2-1, with D perhaps assigned TRBD1 or TRBD2 (5 bases each). The V end lost 1 base, the J end lost 0 bases, and 7 bases lay between the germline ends. This CDR3 has 14 amino acids. Germline CDR1 SQVTM, CDR2 ANQGSEA.

This clonotype was found many times. This chain links TRBV29-1 with TRBJ1-5; D unresolved. Deletions cut 6 bases from V and 1 base from J, with 13 bases between. The length of the CDR3 is 14 residues. Germline CDR1 and CDR2: SQVTM and ANQGSEA. CDR3 loop: CSVGGETSNQPQHF. CDR3 bases: TGCAGCGTGGGCGGGGAGACCAGCAATCAGCCCCAGCATTTT.

V is TRBV12-3 or TRBV12-4 and J is TRBJ2-1, with D perhaps being TRBD1 or TRBD2 (6 bases each). This CDR3 has 12 amino acids. Trimming stripped 8 bases from V and 7 bases from J, with 12 bases between. DNA for the CDR3: TGTGCCAGCTGGGGGGCGCGAAATGAGCAGTTCTTC. Translated: CASWGARNEQFF.